The next 7 T cell receptor beta chains were all read from a single sample in a study of OX40 agonist ivuxolimab in advanced cancers. Profiled with immunoSEQ multiplex PCR; TCRdb holds only in-frame clones, not every one. The sample has about 53,000 clones, nearly 90% seen once; the top ten hold approximately 1.5%. Sample: CD4+ or CD8+ T cells sorted from blood, taken in a trial of the OX40 agonist ivuxolimab. These receptors were taken from an adult with an advanced solid tumor such as melanoma, head and neck, liver or kidney cancer.

The chain employs TRBV30 and TRBJ2-3; unclear D gene. CDR3 length: 13 residues. V lost 0 bases and J 4 bases, leaving 8 bases between the germline ends. Per the germline V gene, CDR1 is GTSNPN and CDR2 is SVGIG (reference sequence). Here the CDR3 DNA reads TGTGCCTGGAGTGTTGGTTTGGCAGATACGCAGTATTTT. It yields the protein CAWSVGLADTQYF.

V and J are TRBV28 and TRBJ2-7; tentative D call: TRBD1 (5 bases). CDR1 MDHEN and CDR2 SYDVKM come from the germline V gene. The CDR3 covers 12 residues. V lost 4 bases, J lost 3 bases, and 7 bases lay in between. CDR3 nucleotides: TGTGCCAGCAGTTCAACAGGCTACGAGCAGTACTTC. Translated: CASSSTGYEQYF.

The V and J genes are TRBV27 and TRBJ2-1; D is possibly TRBD1 or TRBD2 (5 bases each). V gave up 7 bases and J gave up 5 bases, with 15 bases separating them. This CDR3 has 14 amino acids. The germline CDR1 and CDR2 sequences are MNHEY and SMNVEV (reference sequence). This CDR3 is CASTQLGTHNEQFF. CDR3 DNA: TGTGCCAGCACCCAGTTGGGGACCCACAATGAGCAGTTCTTC.

V is TRBV7-2 and J is TRBJ1-5; D ambiguous. CDR1 and CDR2 from the germline V gene are SGHTA and FQGNSA. Trimming cost V 5 bases and J 6 bases, with 11 bases left between them. CDR3 size: 13 residues. The CDR3 DNA follows: TGTGCCAGCAGCCAGAGCTTCCGTCAGCCCCAGCATTTT. It codes for CASSQSFRQPQHF.

The chain employs TRBV7-8 and TRBJ1-2; TRBD1 aligns across 7 bases. The CDR3 consists of 15 residues. V gave up 2 bases and J gave up 4 bases; unmatched junction bases: 7. CDR1 is SGHVS and CDR2 is FQNEAQ in the germline V gene. The CDR3 here is CASSLIDREVYGYTF. CDR3 DNA: TGTGCCAGCAGCTTAATTGACAGGGAGGTCTATGGCTACACCTTC.

V is TRBV19 and J is TRBJ1-6; TRBD1 is a possible D gene (6 bases). CDR1 and CDR2 (germline): LNHDA, SQIVND (reference sequence). The length of the CDR3 is 14 residues. V was clipped by 7 bases and J by 7 bases, with 14 bases between them. In DNA, the CDR3 is TGTGCCAGTACTGTGGGCAGGGGAAATTCACCCCTCCACTTT. Translating it yields CASTVGRGNSPLHF.

The chain links TRBV5-1 to TRBJ2-1, with 8 nucleotides matching TRBD2. The CDR3 sequence is 15 residues long. J was trimmed by 4 bases and V by 0 bases; bases with no gene match: 3. Germline CDR1 and CDR2: SGHRS and YFSETQ. The CDR3 region is CASSLAGGGYNEQFF. CDR3 bases: TGCGCCAGCAGCTTGGCGGGAGGGGGTTACAATGAGCAGTTCTTC.